In its sample, the clone carrying this T cell receptor beta chain was seen many times. The antigen remains unidentified. The data were taken from a study of T cells after posttransplantation cyclophosphamide. The data were produced by immunoSEQ multiplex PCR, yet TCRdb's version contains in-frame clones alone and is incomplete. The sample contains about 5,400 clones, none of them singletons. Cyclophosphamide on days +3 and +4 followed busulfan-fludarabine conditioning and a marrow graft. Overall study findings and caveats: Blood and skin or GI T cell repertoires showed limited TRB overlap. Later post-transplant blood repertoires were often dominated by donor CD8+ memory clones.

Germline V CDR1 and CDR2: MNHEY, SVGAGI. Trimming pared 2 bases from V and 0 bases from J, leaving 2 bases between. This CDR3 is 14 amino acids long. The sequence was collected from a male patient in his sixties who received an allogeneic stem cell transplant from a related donor, was CMV-positive, and had acute GVHD only. Some of the T cells might come from the graft donor. The sample here was PBMCs, taken 377 days after allogeneic stem cell transplant with posttransplant cyclophosphamide. This chain connects TRBV6-5 to TRBJ2-6; no definite D call. CDR3 DNA sequence: TGTGCCAGCAGTTACCTCTCTGGGGCCAACGTCCTGACTTTC. Its translation is CASSYLSGANVLTF.